One and the same sample provided the 18 T cell receptor beta chains below, sequenced in a study of blood T cell repertoires in COVID-19 (TCRdb year 2020). Library method: the immunoSEQ multiplex PCR assay. Here the immuneACCESS table is served through TCRdb, limited to in-frame sequences with V and J called. Missing clones are a known gap in these copies; in checked studies unresolved V genes cover under half, and the rest lacks a known reason. Within this sample are around 150,000 clones, with 84% of them counted one time only. The leading ten clones occupy about 19% of the sample. The specimen was peripheral blood. These receptor sequences come from a woman over 75 with acute or convalescent COVID-19.

The rearrangement uses TRBV5-5 and TRBJ1-4; perhaps TRBD1 as D (5 bases). The germline CDR1 and CDR2 sequences are SGHKS and YYEKEE (reference sequence). The germline V and J ends were trimmed by 4 bases and 3 bases, with 13 bases remaining between them. The CDR3 sequence is 15 residues long. CDR3 protein: CASSLARVPNEKLFF. The CDR3 nucleotides are TGTGCCAGCAGCCTCGCCAGGGTGCCTAATGAAAAACTGTTTTTT. The whole variable domain, filled in from reference TRBV5-5 and TRBJ1-4, reads DAGVTQSPTHLIKTRGQQVTLRCSPISGHKSVSWYQQVLGQGPQFIFQYYEKEERGRGNFPDRFSARQFPNYSSELNVNALLLGDSALYLCASSLARVPNEKLFFGSGTQLSVL.

This chain uses TRBV10-3 with TRBJ1-3; D call uncertain. The CDR3 runs 14 residues. The V end lost 8 bases, the J end lost 0 bases, and 11 bases lay between the germline ends. Per germline, CDR1 ENHRY and CDR2 SYGVKD. The CDR3 DNA reads as TGTGCCATCCTAGGCGGAAGCTCTGGAAACACCATATATTTT. Amino acid sequence: CAILGGSSGNTIYF.

J is TRBJ1-2 and V is TRBV3-1 (or the pseudogene TRBV3-2), with D possibly TRBD1 on 6 matching bases. The germline V gene has CDR1 LGHDT and CDR2 YNNKEL (reference sequence). The V gene lost 0 bases and the J gene lost 8 bases, with 19 bases spanning the gap. The CDR3 has 16 amino acids. CDR3 protein: CASSQERQGPRYGYTF. The CDR3 DNA is TGTGCCAGCAGCCAAGAAAGGCAGGGGCCCAGATACGGCTACACCTTC.

This chain links TRBV5-1 with TRBJ2-1; 11 bases agree with TRBD2. V shed 0 bases, J shed 9 bases, and the junction held 5 bases outside the gene matches. The CDR3 contains 15 residues. The V gene's germline CDR1 is SGHRS and CDR2 YFSETQ. The CDR3 spells CASSLVPLAGGEQFF. The CDR3 nucleotides are TGCGCCAGCAGCTTGGTTCCGCTAGCGGGAGGTGAGCAGTTCTTC. The full variable domain, in which reference TRBV5-1 and TRBJ2-1 provide the parts outside the CDR3, is KAGVTQTPRYLIKTRGQQVTLSCSPISGHRSVSWYQQTPGQGLQFLFEYFSETQRNKGNFPGRFSGRQFSNSRSEMNVSTLELGDSALYLCASSLVPLAGGEQFFGPGTRLTVL.

The CDR3 protein is CASGLAGNTGELFF. In DNA form, the CDR3 reads TGTGCCAGCGGACTAGCGGGAAACACCGGGGAGCTGTTTTTT. This rearrangement joins TRBV28 to TRBJ2-2; 12 bases fit TRBD2. The trim removed 8 bases at V and 2 bases at J, leaving 0 bases unmatched. Germline V gene sequence: CDR1 MDHEN, CDR2 SYDVKM. The CDR3 length is 14 residues.

The CDR3 region has the DNA TGTGCCAGCAGTCCCTCCCGGGCAGGGGGCACGGGTAATTCACCCCTCCACTTT. This codes for CASSPSRAGGTGNSPLHF. The rearrangement joins TRBV27 to TRBJ1-6, with 8 bases matching TRBD1. CDR3 length: 18 residues. Germline assignment: CDR1 MNHEY and CDR2 SMNVEV (reference sequence). V dropped 5 bases and J dropped 6; count of bases not matched to a gene: 15.

The chain has TRBV9 and TRBJ2-1; tentatively, D is TRBD2 (7 bases). Trimming left V 4 bases short and J 7 bases short, with 15 bases between. The CDR3 is 14 amino acids. Germline V gene lookup returns CDR1 SGDLS and CDR2 YYNGEE. The CDR3 region is CASSPAGAWNEQFF. As DNA, the CDR3 is TGTGCCAGCAGCCCTGCGGGGGCATGGAATGAGCAGTTCTTC.

The chain joins TRBV2 to TRBJ2-5; TRBD2 matches at 9 bases. J was trimmed by 4 bases and V by 8 bases; bases with no gene match: 11. The germline V gene has CDR1 SNHLY and CDR2 FYNNEI. This CDR3 region has 15 residues. CDR3 bases: TGTGCCAGCCAGAAGGCTAGCGGGGAGACAGAGACCCAGTACTTC. Translated: CASQKASGETETQYF.

This clone appeared once. This chain links TRBV10-3 with TRBJ2-3; tentative D call: TRBD2 (6 bases). Germline values: CDR1 ENHRY, CDR2 SYGVKD. V gave up 8 bases and J gave up 2 bases, with 11 bases separating them. This CDR3 has 13 residues. The CDR3 DNA follows: TGTGCCATCGGGGCGGGAAACACAGATACGCAGTATTTT. It translates to CAIGAGNTDTQYF.

In its sample, this clone was seen once. CDR3 sequence: CASSQEPSGETQYF. CDR3 bases: TGTGCCAGCAGCCAAGAACCTAGCGGCGAGACCCAGTACTTC. This chain joins TRBV4-2 and TRBJ2-5; 7 bases match TRBD2. The CDR3 contains 14 residues. Germline V gene data show CDR1 as LGHNA and CDR2 as YNFKEQ. Trimming took 0 bases from V and 5 from J; bases not matched to a gene: 3.

V is TRBV7-6 and J is TRBJ2-5; D is perhaps TRBD1 (5 bases). V lost 4 bases and J lost 0, with 15 bases in between. The CDR3 has 16 residues. The V gene's germline CDR1 is SGHVS and CDR2 FNYEAQ. CDR3 DNA: TGTGCCAGCAGCTCACCAACCCGGACAAACCAAGAGACCCAGTACTTC. Protein product: CASSSPTRTNQETQYF.

V gene TRBV10-3 combines with J gene TRBJ1-5, with a possible D match to TRBD1 (5 bases). V was pared by 5 bases and J by 0 bases, with 14 bases between. Germline loops: CDR1 ENHRY, CDR2 SYGVKD. This CDR3 is built from 16 residues. The CDR3 is CAISNRQLYSNQPQHF. Written as DNA, the CDR3 is TGTGCCATCAGTAACCGACAGTTATATAGCAATCAGCCCCAGCATTTT.

The V call is TRBV7-9, the J call TRBJ2-1, with a possible D match to TRBD1 (6 bases). The germline V and J ends were trimmed by 5 bases and 7 bases, with 15 bases remaining between them. Germline CDR1 is SEHNR and CDR2 is FQNEAQ (reference sequence). The CDR3 contains 14 residues. The DNA of the CDR3 is TGTGCCAGCAGCAAACCGGGACAATCAAATGAGCAGTTCTTC. Translated: CASSKPGQSNEQFF.

This clone has only one observation. The J gene is TRBJ2-4, the V gene TRBV2, with D tentatively TRBD1 (5 bases). Trimming left V 4 bases short and J 9 bases short, with 7 bases between. Germline lookup yields CDR1 SNHLY and CDR2 FYNNEI. This CDR3 region has 11 residues. This chain's CDR3 is CASSGGIIQYF. Here the CDR3 DNA reads TGTGCCAGCAGTGGGGGCATCATTCAGTACTTC.

Here the CDR3 reads CASSLGQLVYEQYF. CDR3 DNA sequence: TGTGCCAGCAGCTTAGGACAGTTGGTGTACGAGCAGTACTTC. The chain links TRBV11-2 to TRBJ2-7, with TRBD1 as a possible D gene (5 bases). This CDR3 region has 14 residues. CDR1 is SGHAT, CDR2 FQNNGV, per germline. The V and J ends lost 1 base and 4 bases respectively, with 11 bases between them.

V gene TRBV28 combines with J gene TRBJ1-2, with unresolved D. CDR3 length: 11 residues. V was cut by 6 bases and J by 7 bases, with 9 bases left in between. Germline CDR1 reads MDHEN; CDR2 reads SYDVKM. CDR3 bases: TGTGCCAGCAGGCCAACTATTGGCTACACCTTC. As protein: CASRPTIGYTF.

CDR3 bases: TGTGCCAGCAGCCGGGCAGGGTTCCATCAGCCCCAGCATTTT. Translation gives CASSRAGFHQPQHF. V is TRBV3-1 (or the pseudogene TRBV3-2) and J is TRBJ1-5, with D tentatively TRBD1 (5 bases). Trimming took off 4 bases at V and 5 bases at J, with 12 bases between the two ends. The CDR3 totals 14 residues. The germline V gene has CDR1 LGHDT and CDR2 YNNKEL (reference sequence).

This clone showed up just a few times. The chain is built from TRBV5-1 and TRBJ2-7, with a weak D call TRBD2 (6 bases). CDR3 size: 13 residues. The V end lost 6 bases, the J end lost 3 bases, and 13 bases lay between the germline ends. The germline V gene encodes CDR1 SGHRS and CDR2 YFSETQ. CDR3 nucleotide sequence: TGCGCCAGCATAGGGCAGGGAGGCTACGAGCAGTACTTC. Translated: CASIGQGGYEQYF.